Presented here are 27 T cell receptor beta chains from one specimen sequenced in a study of T cell responses to AZD1222 COVID-19 vaccine. TCRdb's table, derived via immunoSEQ multiplex PCR, lists solely in-frame clones and lacks some. The table has 100,000 to 150,000 clones, 80% to 95% seen once. Sequenced material: peripheral blood, taken 28 days after the second AZD1222 dose. The source of these receptors is an adult who received the AZD1222 COVID-19 vaccine.

The V call is TRBV3-1 (or the pseudogene TRBV3-2), the J call TRBJ1-4; D is undetermined. The germline V and J ends were trimmed by 1 base and 8 bases, with 2 bases remaining between them. From germline, CDR1 is LGHDT and CDR2 YNNKEL (reference sequence). The CDR3 is 11 residues long. CDR3 in amino acids: CASSQGEKLFF. CDR3 bases: TGTGCCAGCAGCCAAGGGGAAAAACTGTTTTTT.

The chain couples TRBV24-1 to TRBJ2-2, with unresolved D. CDR3 length equals 12 residues. Looked up from germline, CDR1 is KGHDR and CDR2 is SFDVKD. V lost 5 bases and J 3 bases, leaving 3 bases between the germline ends. In nucleotides, the CDR3 is TGTGCCACCAGTGGGGACACCGGGGAGCTGTTTTTT. Encoded protein: CATSGDTGELFF.

The V and J genes are TRBV9 and TRBJ2-5, with D perhaps matching TRBD2 (6 bases). The CDR3 sequence is 14 residues long. CDR1 is SGDLS, CDR2 YYNGEE, per germline. V lost 7 bases and J lost 5, with 18 bases in between. CDR3 sequence (DNA): TGTGCCAGCGCGCCGGACGGAGGGCGGGAGACCCAGTACTTC. Translated, it gives CASAPDGGRETQYF. The variable domain in full, with the rest retrieved from reference TRBV9 and TRBJ2-5, is DSGVTQTPKHLITATGQRVTLRCSPRSGDLSVYWYQQSLDQGLQFLIQYYNGEERAKGNILERFSAQQFPDLHSELNLSSLELGDSALYFCASAPDGGRETQYFGPGTRLLVL.

This rearrangement joins TRBV7-7 to TRBJ2-2; D gene uncertain. CDR3 length: 15 residues. V was cut by 5 bases and J by 0 bases, with 10 bases left in between. Germline V gives CDR1 SSHAT, CDR2 FNYEAQ (reference sequence). The CDR3 nucleotides read TGTGCCAGCAGCACCGGACCACCGAACACCGGGGAGCTGTTTTTT. This encodes CASSTGPPNTGELFF.

The rearrangement links TRBV7-8 to TRBJ2-7; D unresolved. The CDR3 sequence is 13 residues long. Germline CDR1 is SGHVS and CDR2 is FQNEAQ. V was clipped by 1 base and J by 6 bases, with 10 bases between them. The CDR3 DNA is TGTGCCAGCAGCTTAGTTTCGTCCGTCGAGCAGTACTTC. Translating it yields CASSLVSSVEQYF. The complete variable domain, with remaining parts taken from reference TRBV7-8 and TRBJ2-7, reads GAGVSQSPRYKVAKRGQDVALRCDPISGHVSLFWYQQALGQGPEFLTYFQNEAQLDKSGLPSDRFFAERPEGSVSTLKIQRTQQEDSAVYLCASSLVSSVEQYFGPGTRLTVT.

For this clone: The sample holds other DNA sequences that translate to the same CDR3. The chain links TRBV11-3 to TRBJ1-5, with D hard to call. The CDR3 contains 14 residues. The germline gives CDR1 SGHNT, CDR2 YENEEA. V gave up 0 bases and J gave up 3 bases, with 6 bases separating them. As DNA, the CDR3 is TGTGCCAGCAGCTTAGAGGGAGACAATCAGCCCCAGCATTTT. Translating it yields CASSLEGDNQPQHF. Full variable domain (outside the CDR3, taken from reference TRBV11-3 and TRBJ1-5): EAGVVQSPRYKIIEKKQPVAFWCNPISGHNTLYWYLQNLGQGPELLIRYENEEAVDDSQLPKDRFSAERLKGVDSTLKIQPAELGDSAVYLCASSLEGDNQPQHFGDGTRLSIL.

This rearrangement joins TRBV7-9 to TRBJ1-5, with 10 bases identical to TRBD1. The CDR3 length is 16 residues. The V gene's germline CDR1 is SEHNR and CDR2 FQNEAQ (reference sequence). With V trimmed by 3 bases and J by 0 bases, 2 bases remained unmatched. In DNA, the CDR3 is TGTGCCAGCAGCTTCGGGACAGGGGCTAGCAATCAGCCCCAGCATTTT. Translated: CASSFGTGASNQPQHF. Together with reference TRBV7-9 and TRBJ1-5, the CDR3 gives the full variable domain: DTGVSQNPRHKITKRGQNVTFRCDPISEHNRLYWYRQTLGQGPEFLTYFQNEAQLEKSRLLSDRFSAERPKGSFSTLEIQRTEQGDSAMYLCASSFGTGASNQPQHFGDGTRLSIL.

The rearrangement uses TRBV7-8 and TRBJ2-7; the D gene is possibly TRBD1 (7 bases). Germline V gene lookup returns CDR1 SGHVS and CDR2 FQNEAQ. The V gene lost 1 base and the J gene lost 6 bases, with 13 bases spanning the gap. The CDR3 sequence is 14 residues long. The CDR3 protein is CASSLVEGASEQYF. As DNA, the CDR3 is TGTGCCAGCAGCTTAGTGGAGGGGGCGAGCGAGCAGTACTTC.

V and J are TRBV5-1 and TRBJ2-2; 9 bases match TRBD1. Germline V CDR1 and CDR2: SGHRS, YFSETQ. J was trimmed by 5 bases and V by 4 bases; bases with no gene match: 9. The length of the CDR3 is 16 residues. The DNA of the CDR3 is TGCGCCAGCAGCGTAAAGGGACAGGGTACGACCGGGGAGCTGTTTTTT. Protein sequence: CASSVKGQGTTGELFF.

The chain links TRBV30 to TRBJ2-1, with 7 bases fitting TRBD2. The CDR3 contains 13 residues. Per the germline V gene, CDR1 is GTSNPN and CDR2 is SVGIG (reference sequence). The V and J ends lost 3 bases and 6 bases, in that order; junction bases with no gene match: 5. The CDR3 region is CAWSGRLGNEQFF. DNA of the CDR3: TGTGCCTGGAGCGGGAGGTTGGGCAATGAGCAGTTCTTC.

This clone was seen a single time. V is TRBV12-3 or TRBV12-4 and J is TRBJ2-3; D may be TRBD1 (5 bases). This CDR3 region has 13 residues. V was trimmed by 6 bases and J by 6 bases, leaving 13 bases between them. The CDR3 here is CASRGSGSDTQYF. The CDR3 region has the DNA TGTGCCAGCAGGGGATCAGGGTCCGATACGCAGTATTTT.

The V gene is TRBV7-2, the J gene TRBJ1-3, with TRBD1 as a possible D gene (5 bases). The CDR3 sequence is 14 residues long. The V end lost 5 bases, the J end lost 4 bases, and 12 bases lay between the germline ends. CDR1 is SGHTA, CDR2 FQGNSA, per germline. CDR3 in amino acids: CASSLQGSGNTIYF. In DNA form, the CDR3 reads TGTGCCAGCAGCCTCCAGGGTTCCGGAAACACCATATATTTT.

The V gene is TRBV7-2, the J gene TRBJ2-1, with D tentatively TRBD2 (6 bases). Per germline, CDR1 SGHTA and CDR2 FQGNSA. The CDR3 extends over 16 amino acids. The germline V and J ends were trimmed by 1 base and 3 bases, with 13 bases remaining between them. For the CDR3, the DNA is TGTGCCAGCAGCTTAGGAACGGGAGCGGGCTACAATGAGCAGTTCTTC. Translated, it gives CASSLGTGAGYNEQFF.

The gene calls are TRBV5-6 and TRBJ2-1; a weak D match, TRBD2 (7 bases). The germline V and J ends were trimmed by 4 bases and 9 bases, with 17 bases remaining between them. Germline CDR1 SGHDT, CDR2 YYEEEE. The CDR3 totals 14 residues. CDR3 sequence: CASSSGQRGVEQFF. The CDR3 nucleotides read TGTGCCAGCAGCAGCGGACAGCGGGGCGTTGAGCAGTTCTTC. Variable domain in full (rest from reference TRBV5-6 and TRBJ2-1): DAGVTQSPTHLIKTRGQQVTLRCSPKSGHDTVSWYQQALGQGPQFIFQYYEEEERQRGNFPDRFSGHQFPNYSSELNVNALLLGDSALYLCASSSGQRGVEQFFGPGTRLTVL.

The chain carries TRBV6-2 or TRBV6-3 and TRBJ1-3; D is perhaps TRBD1 (5 bases). The ends were cut back, 2 bases at V and 2 bases at J, with 10 bases in the middle. The CDR3 has 15 amino acids. Germline values: CDR1 MNHEY, CDR2 SVGEGT. The CDR3 here is CASSYHEGPGNTIYF. CDR3 nucleotide sequence: TGTGCCAGCAGTTACCATGAGGGACCTGGAAACACCATATATTTT.

This chain links TRBV7-2 with TRBJ1-3; D gene ambiguous. Germline CDR1 SGHTA, CDR2 FQGNSA. This CDR3 has 14 residues. V was shortened by 0 bases and J by 0 bases, with 3 bases between the two germline ends. The CDR3 protein is CASSLASSGNTIYF. For the CDR3, the DNA is TGTGCCAGCAGCTTAGCCTCCTCTGGAAACACCATATATTTT.

This chain uses TRBV6-2 or TRBV6-3 with TRBJ1-2, with D hard to call. V was clipped by 4 bases and J by 8 bases, with 8 bases between them. This CDR3 spans 11 amino acids. Germline CDR1 and CDR2: MNHEY and SVGEGT. This CDR3 reads CASSSPPGYTF. The CDR3 DNA sequence: TGTGCCAGCAGTTCCCCTCCCGGCTACACCTTC.

This chain uses TRBV6-5 with TRBJ1-5; D not resolved. The CDR3 has 14 amino acids. V lost 4 bases to trimming and J lost 7 bases, with 14 bases between them. CDR1 and CDR2 (germline): MNHEY, SVGAGI. For the CDR3, the DNA is TGTGCCAGCAGTTCCCAAGGGTTGGGGCAGCCCCAGCATTTT. Translation gives CASSSQGLGQPQHF.

This chain joins TRBV10-3 and TRBJ2-5; 8 positions match TRBD1. Germline assignment: CDR1 ENHRY and CDR2 SYGVKD. The CDR3 covers 16 residues. V lost 0 bases to trimming and J lost 2 bases; unmatched junction nucleotides: 5. CDR3 in DNA: TGTGCCATCAGTGAGTCGACAGGGGACAGACAAGAGACCCAGTACTTC. This translates into CAISESTGDRQETQYF.

The chain carries TRBV6-2 or TRBV6-3 and TRBJ1-5; 11 nucleotides match TRBD1. Germline assignment: CDR1 MNHEY and CDR2 SVGEGT. The CDR3 totals 19 residues. V shed 6 bases and J 0 bases; nucleotides not matched to a gene: 13. CDR3 DNA: TGTGCCAGCAGCCCTCATCCGGGACAGGGGGGACATAGCAATCAGCCCCAGCATTTT. The encoded protein is CASSPHPGQGGHSNQPQHF.

This clone has only a few counts. The rearrangement uses TRBV15 and TRBJ2-5; 7 nucleotides align to TRBD2. The V and J ends lost 0 bases and 5 bases, in that order; junction bases with no gene match: 12. Per germline, CDR1 LNHNV and CDR2 YYDKDF (reference sequence). The length of the CDR3 is 17 residues. The DNA for the CDR3 is TGTGCCACCAGCAGAGAAGGTTTGGGGGGAGGGCCTGAGACCCAGTACTTC. This codes for CATSREGLGGGPETQYF.

The chain employs TRBV30 and TRBJ1-6; D gene uncertain. The germline V and J ends were trimmed by 1 base and 5 bases, with 6 bases remaining between them. The CDR3 extends over 13 amino acids. Germline CDR1 and CDR2: GTSNPN and SVGIG (reference sequence). DNA of the CDR3: TGTGCCTGGAGTGGCACGGATAATTCACCCCTCCACTTT. It specifies CAWSGTDNSPLHF.

This chain uses TRBV5-1 with TRBJ2-4, with a tentative D call TRBD2 (6 bases). The V and J ends lost 1 base and 6 bases respectively, with 17 bases between them. CDR1 and CDR2 (germline): SGHRS, YFSETQ. This CDR3 comprises 16 residues. CDR3 in amino acids: CASSLSDSGGINIQYF. CDR3 sequence (DNA): TGCGCCAGCAGCTTGTCGGATAGCGGAGGTATAAACATTCAGTACTTC. Using reference TRBV5-1 and TRBJ2-4 for the parts outside the CDR3, the full variable domain is KAGVTQTPRYLIKTRGQQVTLSCSPISGHRSVSWYQQTPGQGLQFLFEYFSETQRNKGNFPGRFSGRQFSNSRSEMNVSTLELGDSALYLCASSLSDSGGINIQYFGAGTRLSVL.

This chain joins TRBV15 and TRBJ1-5; no reliable D call. The CDR3 covers 16 residues. Per the germline V gene, CDR1 is LNHNV and CDR2 is YYDKDF (reference sequence). The V gene lost 1 base and the J gene lost 4 bases, with 14 bases spanning the gap. In DNA, the CDR3 is TGTGCCACCAGCAGAGGATCCCAAGAATCGAATCAGCCCCAGCATTTT. It specifies CATSRGSQESNQPQHF.

This chain connects TRBV6-4 to TRBJ1-3; no reliable D call. V lost 8 bases to trimming and J lost 4 bases, with 9 bases between them. This CDR3 contains 12 residues. Per germline, CDR1 MRHNA and CDR2 SNTAGT. CDR3 amino acids: CASPHFGNTIYF. For the CDR3, the DNA is TGTGCCAGCCCGCATTTCGGAAACACCATATATTTT.

This clone appeared many times. This chain links TRBV25-1 with TRBJ2-1; 13 positions match TRBD2. The trim removed 2 bases at V and 9 bases at J, leaving 10 bases unmatched. The CDR3 contains 17 residues. Germline values: CDR1 MGHDK, CDR2 SYGVNS. The CDR3 spells CASSEPPGLAGRGEQFF. In DNA form, the CDR3 reads TGTGCCAGCAGTGAACCCCCGGGACTAGCGGGACGAGGTGAGCAGTTCTTC.

The chain combines TRBV7-2 with TRBJ1-2, with D unresolved. The CDR3 is 16 amino acids. Trimming shortened V by 1 base and J by 5 bases, and 17 bases separated the two germline ends. Germline V gene sequence: CDR1 SGHTA, CDR2 FQGNSA. CDR3 bases: TGTGCCAGCAGCTTAGGGGAATCGGCCTTGCGATATGGCTACACCTTC. Its translation is CASSLGESALRYGYTF.